Presented here are 2 T cell receptor beta chains from one specimen sequenced in a study of blood T cell repertoires in COVID-19. The table came from immunoSEQ multiplex PCR; TCRdb's copy has only in-frame clones and leaves some out. The table includes 300,000 or so clones, around 86% detected once. Sample: peripheral blood. The receptors were gathered from a man aged 45-65 years with active or convalescent COVID-19.

The V call is TRBV6-1, the J call TRBJ1-1; D remains unclear. CDR3 length: 14 amino acids. CDR1 and CDR2 (germline): MNHNS, SASEGT. V shed 1 base and J shed 9 bases, with 15 bases lying between them. The CDR3 DNA reads as TGTGCCAGCAGTGAAGGCCAGGATTCGCCTAAAGCTTTCTTT. Protein product: CASSEGQDSPKAFF.

The chain employs TRBV5-3 and TRBJ2-1; 7 nucleotides agree with TRBD1. TRBV5-3 is assigned to the ORF class and has an uncertain function. The CDR3 contains 13 residues. The V and J ends lost 1 base and 6 bases, in that order; junction bases with no gene match: 1. The chain's CDR3 is CARSLSGGNEQFF. The CDR3 DNA sequence: TGTGCCAGAAGCTTGTCAGGGGGCAATGAGCAGTTCTTC.